The clone carrying this T cell receptor beta chain has at least ten counts. This sample is drawn from a study of T-cell reconstitution after alpha-beta-depleted transplantation in children. Trimming took off 2 bases at V and 1 base at J, with 18 bases between the two ends. Germline V gene data show CDR1 as DFQATT and CDR2 as SNEGSKA (reference sequence). The CDR3 extends over 17 amino acids. Unique molecular identifiers were incorporated during preparation of the TCRbeta library. TCRdb reprocessed the PCR reads via MiXCR and lists one record per CDR3 protein. The data contain around 680,000 distinct CDR3 sequences, 16% of them singletons.

The source is a human donor who donated a stem cell graft to a child with acute myeloid leukemia. The sequences come from PBMCs from the stem cell graft donor, collected from the stem cell graft. The V call is TRBV20-1, the J call TRBJ1-5; D gene unclear. In DNA form, the CDR3 reads TGCAGTGCTAGATGGGATCACATACAGAGGAGCAATCAGCCCCAGCATTTT. Translation: CSARWDHIQRSNQPQHF.